The rows below give T cell receptor beta chains drawn from one sample of a study of T cell clones after liver transplantation. Sequencing was performed with immunoSEQ multiplex PCR; in TCRdb, only in-frame clones are kept and a portion is missing. The table lists over 25,000 clones, approximately 96% of them singletons. The sequences come from CD8+ T cells from blood, collected 12 months after liver transplant. The receptors shown here come from a human patient who received a liver transplant. The graft donor may have contributed some T cells. CDR3s include the opening cysteine and the closing phenylalanine or tryptophan. The D gene is left open where the match is weak. Where a row states a size, it is once, few, many or the class of an expanded clone; other rows omit it.

j_gene	v_gene	d_gene	abundance	CDR3aa	CDR3nt
TRBJ1-2	TRBV6-1	NA	NA	CASSEASWQIYGYTF	TGTGCCAGCAGTGAAGCGAGCTGGCAGATCTATGGCTACACCTTC
TRBJ2-7	TRBV5-1	NA	NA	CASSLGGLMALGNEQYF	TGCGCCAGCAGCTTGGGGGGGTTGATGGCCCTAGGAAACGAGCAGTACTTC
TRBJ1-5	TRBV7-8	NA	NA	CASSSPGHYSNQPQHF	TGTGCCAGCAGCTCACCGGGACACTATAGCAATCAGCCCCAGCATTTT
TRBJ2-2	TRBV4-3	NA	NA	CASSLDFPGELFF	TGCGCCAGCAGCCTCGATTTTCCCGGGGAGCTGTTTTTT
TRBJ2-1	TRBV15	TRBD1	NA	CATSRGLGQGGGEQFF	TGTGCCACCAGCAGAGGGTTGGGACAGGGAGGTGGTGAGCAGTTCTTC
TRBJ2-7	TRBV12-5	NA	NA	CASLTGSYEQYF	TGTGCTAGTCTGACAGGATCATACGAGCAGTACTTC
TRBJ1-1	TRBV4-1	TRBD1	NA	CASSFERGQRGEAFF	TGCGCCAGCAGCTTCGAGAGGGGACAGCGTGGTGAAGCTTTCTTT
TRBJ2-3	TRBV2	NA	NA	CASSGHERLDTQYF	TGTGCCAGCAGTGGACATGAGCGGTTAGATACGCAGTATTTT
TRBJ2-3	TRBV27	NA	NA	CASRPGGARRGTDTQYF	TGTGCCAGCAGACCCGGGGGCGCACGGAGAGGGACAGATACGCAGTATTTT
TRBJ2-3	TRBV6-4	NA	NA	CASSDVPTDTQYF	TGTGCCAGCAGTGACGTGCCCACAGATACGCAGTATTTT
TRBJ2-2	TRBV9	TRBD2	NA	CASSFRGLASGKLFF	TGTGCCAGCAGCTTCAGAGGACTAGCCTCCGGGAAGCTGTTTTTT
TRBJ2-7	TRBV28	TRBD1	NA	CASSWDRDSYEQYF	TGTGCCAGCAGTTGGGACCGGGACAGCTACGAGCAGTACTTC
TRBJ2-3	TRBV27	NA	NA	CASSPWTSTDTQYF	TGTGCCAGCAGTCCCTGGACTAGCACAGATACGCAGTATTTT
TRBJ1-2	TRBV10-3	NA	NA	CAISEGPSPTNYGYTF	TGTGCCATCAGTGAGGGGCCCTCCCCAACTAACTATGGCTACACCTTC
TRBJ1-1	TRBV4-1	NA	NA	CASSQTGTLTNTEAFF	TGCGCCAGCAGCCAAACCGGGACACTTACAAACACTGAAGCTTTCTTT
TRBJ2-7	TRBV4-2	NA	NA	CASSQGLAYEQYF	TGTGCCAGCAGCCAAGGATTGGCGTACGAGCAGTACTTC
TRBJ2-7	TRBV19	TRBD1	NA	CASTPGQGSYEQYF	TGTGCCAGTACCCCGGGACAGGGCTCCTACGAGCAGTACTTC
TRBJ1-2	TRBV19	NA	NA	CASSIGGADYGYTF	TGTGCCAGTAGTATAGGGGGCGCGGACTATGGCTACACCTTC
TRBJ1-1	TRBV7-2	TRBD1	once	CASSQDRAEAFF	TGTGCCAGCAGCCAAGACAGGGCTGAAGCTTTCTTT
TRBJ2-5	TRBV14	NA	NA	CASSQDFKGRVETQYF	TGTGCCAGCAGCCAAGATTTCAAGGGGCGGGTAGAGACCCAGTACTTC
TRBJ2-5	TRBV9	TRBD2	NA	CASSVDNGGRVETQYF	TGTGCCAGCAGCGTAGACAATGGCGGGAGAGTGGAGACCCAGTACTTC
TRBJ1-3	TRBV28	NA	NA	CASSGSSGNTIYF	TGTGCCAGCAGCGGGAGCTCTGGAAACACCATATATTTT
TRBJ2-1	TRBV7-6	TRBD1	NA	CASSSDRAPYNEQFF	TGTGCCAGCAGCTCTGACAGGGCCCCCTACAATGAGCAGTTCTTC
TRBJ1-1	TRBV7-2	NA	NA	CASSLWDSEEAFF	TGTGCCAGCAGCCTTTGGGACTCAGAAGAAGCTTTCTTT
TRBJ1-4	TRBV11-3	TRBD1	NA	CASSLRGRGEKLFF	TGTGCCAGCAGCCTCCGGGGCAGGGGGGAAAAACTGTTTTTT
TRBJ2-2	TRBV7-9	TRBD1	NA	CASSRPKTGGRPGELFF	TGTGCCAGCAGCCGACCAAAGACAGGGGGCCGGCCCGGGGAGCTGTTTTTT
TRBJ2-4	TRBV2	NA	NA	CASSAPAGLNIQYF	TGTGCCAGCAGTGCTCCCGCCGGGCTTAACATTCAGTACTTC
TRBJ1-4	TRBV4-3	NA	NA	CASSQDRVKLFF	TGCGCCAGCAGCCAAGACAGGGTGAAACTGTTTTTT
TRBJ1-2	TRBV5-3	NA	NA	CARLGTITPDGYTF	TGTGCCAGGCTGGGGACAATTACCCCGGATGGCTACACCTTC
TRBJ2-7	TRBV28	TRBD2	NA	CASSSGLAGDEQYF	TGTGCCAGCAGTTCAGGACTAGCGGGAGACGAGCAGTACTTC
TRBJ2-3	TRBV2	TRBD2	NA	CASRTRAGLSTDTQYF	TGTGCCAGCAGGACCAGAGCGGGGCTTAGCACAGATACGCAGTATTTT
TRBJ1-3	TRBV11-3	NA	NA	CASSLSPPNDIDFSGNTIYF	TGTGCCAGCAGCTTATCCCCCCCAAACGACATAGACTTCTCTGGAAACACCATATATTTT
TRBJ2-2	TRBV4-1	NA	NA	CASSPTGQDTGELFF	TGCGCCAGCAGTCCTACCGGACAAGACACCGGGGAGCTGTTTTTT
TRBJ1-1	TRBV11-2	NA	once	CAIKMNTEAFF	TGTGCCATTAAAATGAACACTGAAGCTTTCTTT
TRBJ2-5	TRBV27	NA	NA	CASSSYRDPYRQETQYF	TGTGCCAGCAGTAGCTACCGGGACCCATACCGCCAAGAGACCCAGTACTTC
TRBJ2-2	TRBV7-9	NA	NA	CASSFLGTNTGELFF	TGTGCCAGCAGCTTCCTAGGGACTAACACCGGGGAGCTGTTTTTT
TRBJ1-2	TRBV15	NA	NA	CATSTGGGTGFGGYTF	TGTGCCACCAGCACCGGAGGGGGTACAGGGTTTGGTGGCTACACCTTC